This T cell receptor beta chain was sequenced during a study of blood T cell repertoires in COVID-19. Study context: Researchers got acute and convalescent COVID-19 samples from the United States, Italy and Spain. Sources were T cells, B-cell-depleted T cells, or PBMCs; the material itself was cDNA or gDNA.

In the original analysis: Amplified reference gene primers provided the basis for estimating nucleated cell counts. The protocol was immunoSEQ multiplex PCR, while the TCRdb copy is restricted to in-frame clones and leaves out a portion. V and J calls and clone size are as listed in that table; D and trimming were resolved from the DNA. The sample holds around 210,000 clones, 80% to 90% seen once. Germline V CDR1 and CDR2: MNHEY, SVGAGI. The V gene end was trimmed by 6 bases and the J gene end by 5 bases; junction bases not matched to a gene: 8. The CDR3 length is 14 residues. The receptor was derived from a man aged 18 to 30 with active or convalescent COVID-19. Sequencing used peripheral blood. The V call is TRBV6-5, the J call TRBJ2-5; 8 nucleotides align to TRBD2. DNA of the CDR3: TGTGCCAGCAGGGGGCCGGCTAGCGGGGAGACCCAGTACTTC. It codes for CASRGPASGETQYF.